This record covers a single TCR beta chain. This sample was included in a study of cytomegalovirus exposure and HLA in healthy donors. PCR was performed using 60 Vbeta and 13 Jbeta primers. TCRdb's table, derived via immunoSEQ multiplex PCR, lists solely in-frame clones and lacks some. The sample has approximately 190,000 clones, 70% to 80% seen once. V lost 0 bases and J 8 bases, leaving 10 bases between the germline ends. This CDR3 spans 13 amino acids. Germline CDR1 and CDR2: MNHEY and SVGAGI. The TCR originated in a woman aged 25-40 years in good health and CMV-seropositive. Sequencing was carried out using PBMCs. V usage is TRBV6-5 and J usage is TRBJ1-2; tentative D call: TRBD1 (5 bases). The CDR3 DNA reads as TGTGCCAGCAGTTACTCCAGGGAAGGGGGCTACACCTTC. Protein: CASSYSREGGYTF.